The T cell receptor beta chain described here comes from a study of OX40 agonist ivuxolimab in advanced cancers. Assay: immunoSEQ multiplex PCR; the TCRdb copy retains only in-frame clones and omits some. The sample holds about 24,000 clones; less than 90% are singletons and the top ten take 16%. This CDR3 comprises 20 residues. The J segment lost 0 bases and the V segment lost 2 bases, leaving 15 bases of the junction unmatched. The germline gives CDR1 KGHSH, CDR2 LQKENI. This chain joins TRBV18 and TRBJ1-5, with 8 bases lining up with TRBD1. Source: CD4+ or CD8+ T cells sorted from blood, taken in a trial of the OX40 agonist ivuxolimab. The sequence was collected from an adult with an advanced solid tumor such as melanoma, head and neck, liver or kidney cancer. The DNA of the CDR3 is TGTGCCAGCTCACCATTAACTATTACAGGGGGTTGGAATAGCAATCAGCCCCAGCATTTT. The encoded protein is CASSPLTITGGWNSNQPQHF.